This T cell receptor beta chain was observed in a study of blood T cell repertoires in COVID-19. Looking at the study overall: Samples came from the United States, Italy and Spain, spanning acute and convalescent COVID-19. T cells, B-cell-depleted T cells, or PBMCs provided the cDNA or gDNA that served as material.

Produced via immunoSEQ multiplex PCR; TCRdb's table is partial and in-frame only. In the table there are about 150,000 clones, 80% to 90% of which are singletons. The sample taken for sequencing was peripheral blood. The TCR sequence derives from a woman aged 40 to 50 with acute or convalescent COVID-19.

CDR3 coding DNA: TGTGCCAGCAGCGCGACCGGGACAGGGGCCTACAATGAGCAGTTCTTC. Translated, it gives CASSATGTGAYNEQFF. J is TRBJ2-1 and V is TRBV9; 10 bases map to TRBD1. Unmatched junction bases numbered 5, after V lost 3 bases and J lost 2 bases. The V gene's germline CDR1 is SGDLS and CDR2 YYNGEE. This CDR3 is 16 amino acids long.